This T cell receptor (beta chain) was retrieved from a study of early T cells in non-severe SARS-CoV-2 infection. About the research overall: Unpaired chains resulted from sequencing bulk RNA of unsorted whole blood. General observations from the study: Private and CD4 specificities were missed by VDJdb matching, skewed to anti-spike CD8.

Individual cDNA molecules received unique molecular identifiers during library preparation. TCRdb used MiXCR to reprocess the 5' RACE reads, holding one entry per CDR3 protein. This table has approximately 52,000 distinct CDR3 sequences, 7% to 10% appearing once. In its sample, this clonotype was seen a few times. Its antigen remains unidentified. V trimming: 8 bases; J trimming: 0 bases; junction bases outside the gene matches: 6. The CDR3 has 15 amino acids. Germline-derived CDR1 and CDR2 are LNHDA and SQIVND (reference sequence). This chain connects TRBV19 to TRBJ2-3; TRBD2 agrees at 9 bases. The sequenced sample was whole blood. This TCR was sampled from an adult who was a healthcare worker with PCR-confirmed SARS-CoV-2 infection or an uninfected control (not recorded which). In DNA, the CDR3 is TGTGCCAGTCGCGCGGGGGGGGTGAGCACAGATACGCAGTATTTT. Translating it yields CASRAGGVSTDTQYF.